The entry below gives a single T cell receptor beta chain sequence along with its context. Antigen: not known. The sample comes from a study of a mutant IDH1 vaccine in newly diagnosed glioma. Across the whole study: Earlier treatment was radiotherapy, temozolomide, or both, with most getting both. Visits designated V12 and V13 were conducted at weeks 35 and 47, respectively.

The CDR3 sequence is 16 residues long. Trimming stripped 0 bases from V and 8 bases from J, with 18 bases between. Per germline, CDR1 SGHNT and CDR2 YYREEE (reference sequence). Time point indicated: week 35, safety follow-up. Each dose delivered 300 ug of mutant IDH1 20-mer peptide subcutaneously with imiquimod. The protocol was immunoSEQ multiplex PCR, while the TCRdb copy is restricted to in-frame clones and leaves out a portion. The table has around 44,000 clones, approximately 79% seen once; the top ten hold approximately 6.8%. Sequencing used PBMCs, obtained from a glioma patient whose treatment included an IDH1 peptide vaccine. This receptor was identified in a man aged 35-49 years with glioma. This chain links TRBV5-4 with TRBJ2-1; maybe TRBD2 (5 bases). CDR3 region: CASSLGVTTTWDEQFF. The CDR3 DNA reads TGTGCCAGCAGCTTGGGGGTGACTACCACGTGGGATGAGCAGTTCTTC.